Presented here are 9 T cell receptor beta chains from one specimen sequenced in a study of post-analysis software for immune sequencing data. No antigen is known for these receptors. Unique molecular identifiers were carried by the TCR beta cDNA libraries. TCRdb recomputed calls from the PCR reads with MiXCR, one row per CDR3 protein. The table includes roughly 730,000 distinct CDR3 sequences, less than 35% detected once. Study-level points and caveats: Relative to controls, patients had a few TRBV segments at higher frequency, with TRBV5-6, TRBV5-1 and TRBV20-1 among these.

Sequenced material: blood. These receptor sequences come from a girl aged 10 to 17 with multiple sclerosis.

The chain uses TRBV27 and TRBJ1-1, with 9 bases lining up with TRBD1. Germline trimming cut 4 bases from V and 5 bases from J; bases unmatched to any gene: 14. Germline lookup yields CDR1 MNHEY and CDR2 SMNVEV (reference sequence). This CDR3 is built from 17 residues. Here the CDR3 reads CASSSPPGQGQRTEAFF. The CDR3 DNA follows: TGTGCCAGCAGTTCTCCCCCTGGACAGGGGCAGCGAACTGAAGCTTTCTTT.

The genes are TRBV7-2 and TRBJ2-5; maybe TRBD1 (5 bases). This CDR3 has 15 amino acids. CDR1 is SGHTA, CDR2 FQGNSA, per germline. With 0 bases removed from V and 3 bases from J, the gap between germline ends came to 11 bases. The DNA for the CDR3 is TGTGCCAGCAGCTTAGCGGGGCTTACCGAAGAGACCCAGTACTTC. Residues: CASSLAGLTEETQYF.

The table lists this clonotype with a few counts. The chain recombines TRBV12-3 or TRBV12-4 with TRBJ2-6; a possible D gene is TRBD1 (6 bases). The CDR3 length is 17 residues. Between the trimmed V and J ends, which lost 6 bases and 0 bases, there was a span of 15 bases. CDR3 DNA: TGTGCCAGCAGACCGGGACACCTTCGCTCTGGGGCCAACGTCCTGACTTTC. This encodes CASRPGHLRSGANVLTF.

This clonotype was counted between two and nine times. The rearrangement links TRBV25-1 to TRBJ2-6; TRBD1 might be the D (5 bases). V was trimmed by 8 bases and J by 0 bases, leaving 5 bases between them. CDR1 is MGHDK, CDR2 SYGVNS, per germline. The CDR3 totals 13 residues. CDR3 nucleotide sequence: TGTGCCAGCGGGGCCTCTGGGGCCAACGTCCTGACTTTC. It is translated as CASGASGANVLTF.

This clonotype showed up just a few times. The V call is TRBV5-1, the J call TRBJ2-5; 7 bases map to TRBD1. CDR1 SGHRS and CDR2 YFSETQ come from the germline V gene. V lost 4 bases and J lost 2; bases outside the gene matches: 5. The CDR3 is 14 amino acids. CDR3 bases: TGCGCCAGCAGCCGGGGACAGCTACAAGAGACCCAGTACTTC. It specifies CASSRGQLQETQYF.

The DNA of the CDR3 is TGCGCCAGCAGCCAAGACTGGGCAGAAACAGATACGCAGTATTTT. Amino acids: CASSQDWAETDTQYF. The genes are TRBV4-1 and TRBJ2-3, with unresolved D. V gave up 0 bases and J gave up 3 bases, with 10 bases separating them. CDR3 length: 15 amino acids. Germline CDR1 and CDR2: MGHRA and YSYEKL.

This clonotype was picked up a small number of times. The chain has TRBV2 and TRBJ1-5; 12 nucleotides agree with TRBD1. J gave up 2 bases and V 6 bases, and 11 bases lay outside the gene matches. CDR1 is SNHLY and CDR2 is FYNNEI in the germline V gene. The CDR3 sequence is 18 residues long. CDR3 DNA: TGTGCCAGCAGGAGCCGGGACAGGGGGCTTTTAGGCAATCAGCCCCAGCATTTT. It yields the protein CASRSRDRGLLGNQPQHF.

The V and J genes are TRBV11-2 and TRBJ1-3, with TRBD1 as a possible D gene (6 bases). Germline CDR1 and CDR2: SGHAT and FQNNGV. The ends were cut back, 3 bases at V and 8 bases at J, with 17 bases in the middle. This CDR3 is built from 15 residues. The CDR3 reads CASSFGLGAWDTIYF. As DNA, the CDR3 is TGTGCCAGCAGCTTCGGTCTGGGGGCTTGGGACACCATATATTTT.

The gene calls are TRBV6-2 or TRBV6-3 and TRBJ2-7, with 8 positions matching TRBD2. This CDR3 comprises 13 residues. Germline V gene lookup returns CDR1 MNHEY and CDR2 SVGEGT. V trimming: 7 bases; J trimming: 4 bases; junction bases outside the gene matches: 6. CDR3 loop: CASKAGGRYEQYF. In DNA, the CDR3 is TGTGCCAGCAAGGCGGGAGGTCGGTACGAGCAGTACTTC.